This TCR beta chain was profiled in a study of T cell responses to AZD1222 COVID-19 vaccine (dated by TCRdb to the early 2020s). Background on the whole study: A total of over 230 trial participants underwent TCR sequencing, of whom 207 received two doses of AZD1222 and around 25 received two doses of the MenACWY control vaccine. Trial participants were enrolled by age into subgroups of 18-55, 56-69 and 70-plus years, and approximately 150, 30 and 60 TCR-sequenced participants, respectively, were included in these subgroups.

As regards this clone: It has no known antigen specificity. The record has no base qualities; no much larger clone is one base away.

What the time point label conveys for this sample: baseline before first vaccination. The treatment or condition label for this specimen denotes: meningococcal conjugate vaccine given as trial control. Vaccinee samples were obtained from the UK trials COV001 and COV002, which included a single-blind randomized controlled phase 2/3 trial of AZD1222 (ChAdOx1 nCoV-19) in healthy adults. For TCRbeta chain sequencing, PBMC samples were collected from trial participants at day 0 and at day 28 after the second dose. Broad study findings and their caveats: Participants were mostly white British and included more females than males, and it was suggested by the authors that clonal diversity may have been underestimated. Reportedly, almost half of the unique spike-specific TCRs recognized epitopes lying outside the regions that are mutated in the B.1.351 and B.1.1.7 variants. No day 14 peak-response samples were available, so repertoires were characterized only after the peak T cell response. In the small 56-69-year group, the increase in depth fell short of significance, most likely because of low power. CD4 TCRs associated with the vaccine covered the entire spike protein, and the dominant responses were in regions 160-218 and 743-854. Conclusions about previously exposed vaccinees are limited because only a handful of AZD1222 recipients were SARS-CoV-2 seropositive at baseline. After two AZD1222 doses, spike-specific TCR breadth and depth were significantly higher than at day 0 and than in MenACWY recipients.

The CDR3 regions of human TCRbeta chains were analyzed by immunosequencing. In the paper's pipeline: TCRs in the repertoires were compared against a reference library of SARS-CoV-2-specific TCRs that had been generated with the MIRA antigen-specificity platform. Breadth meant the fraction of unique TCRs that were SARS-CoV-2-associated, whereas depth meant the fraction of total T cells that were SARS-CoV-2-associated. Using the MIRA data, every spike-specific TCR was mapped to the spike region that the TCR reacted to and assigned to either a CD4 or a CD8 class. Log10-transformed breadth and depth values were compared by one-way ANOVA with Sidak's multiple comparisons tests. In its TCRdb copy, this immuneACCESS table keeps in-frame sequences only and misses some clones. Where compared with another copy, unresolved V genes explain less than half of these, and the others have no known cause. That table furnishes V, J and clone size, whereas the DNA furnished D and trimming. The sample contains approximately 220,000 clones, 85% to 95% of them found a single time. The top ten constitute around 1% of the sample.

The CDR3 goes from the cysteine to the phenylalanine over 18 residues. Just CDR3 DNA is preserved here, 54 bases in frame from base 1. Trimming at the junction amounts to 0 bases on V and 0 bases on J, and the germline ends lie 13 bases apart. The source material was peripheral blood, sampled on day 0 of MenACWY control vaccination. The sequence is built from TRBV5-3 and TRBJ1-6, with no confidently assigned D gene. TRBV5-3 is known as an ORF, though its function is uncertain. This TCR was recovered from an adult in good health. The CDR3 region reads CARSLGFWASSYNSPLHF. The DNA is TGTGCCAGAAGCTTGGGCTTTTGGGCCAGCTCCTATAATTCACCCCTCCACTTT.